This TCR beta chain appears in the sequencing data of a study of T cells in Graves' hyperthyroidism and ophthalmopathy. This clonotype showed up many times. Its matching antigen is unknown. The CDR3 regions of TCR beta were amplified from RNA transcripts. HTBI primers drove first-round RT-PCR of the TCR CDR3. TCRdb analysed the multiplex PCR reads with MiXCR anew, one entry per CDR3 protein. The sample shows a few hundred thousand distinct CDR3 sequences, around 45% of them seen only once. Patients aged 18 to 65 had newly diagnosed hyperthyroidism lasting under 2 months. The diagnostic basis comprised clinical symptoms, serum thyroxine and TRAb, thyroid ultrasound and orbital computed tomography. This CDR3 region has 14 residues. Trimming shortened V by 0 bases and J by 1 base, and 7 bases separated the two germline ends. The V gene's germline CDR1 is SGHRS and CDR2 YFSETQ. Overall study results and limits: Using 13 V-J features, a model discriminated ophthalmopathy from stable hyperthyroidism. In the blood, most expanded thyroid clonotypes above 0.001 appeared as well.

Sequenced input: peripheral blood or thyroid tissue (not recorded which). This TCR derives from a woman in her late teens or twenties with Graves' hyperthyroidism. V usage is TRBV5-1 and J usage is TRBJ1-1; D gene uncertain. The CDR3 sequence: CASSLDVRNTEAFF. For the CDR3, the DNA is TGCGCCAGCAGCTTGGACGTTCGGAACACTGAAGCTTTCTTT.